What follows are 30 T cell receptor beta chains derived from one specimen sequenced in a study of response to subunit inactivated influenza vaccine. TCRdb re-analysed the RT-PCR reads in MiXCR, keeping a single row per CDR3 protein. Here the sample spans 490,000 or so distinct CDR3 sequences, around 8% being singletons. The sample in question was PBMCs from blood, obtained around 2 years after vaccination. The receptors were sampled from a man in his fifties or sixties who received an inactivated influenza vaccine.

There are many counts of this clonotype. The chain is built from TRBV6-2 or TRBV6-3 and TRBJ2-2; D possibly corresponds to TRBD2 (6 bases). V was pared by 2 bases and J by 7 bases, with 8 bases between. CDR1 MNHEY and CDR2 SVGEGT come from the germline V gene. The CDR3 is made up of 13 amino acids. The CDR3: CASSYTGVGELFF. Written as DNA, the CDR3 is TGTGCCAGCAGTTACACGGGGGTCGGGGAGCTGTTTTTT.

Only a few counts were recorded for this clonotype. The chain links TRBV30 to TRBJ2-1, with 11 nucleotides matching TRBD1. V trimming: 0 bases; J trimming: 8 bases; junction bases outside the gene matches: 9. Germline V gene data show CDR1 as GTSNPN and CDR2 as SVGIG (reference sequence). This CDR3 region has 16 residues. CDR3 region: CAWSVLRTGGQDEQFF. As DNA, the CDR3 is TGTGCCTGGAGTGTCTTGAGGACAGGGGGCCAAGATGAGCAGTTCTTC.

This clonotype was seen a few times. This chain connects TRBV20-1 to TRBJ2-7; D gene ambiguous. V was pared by 4 bases and J by 4 bases, with 11 bases between. The CDR3 is 12 amino acids. The germline V gene encodes CDR1 DFQATT and CDR2 SNEGSKA (reference sequence). CDR3 bases: TGCAGTGCTATTTACAGTCAGTACGAGCAGTACTTC. It codes for CSAIYSQYEQYF.

This rearrangement joins TRBV4-2 to TRBJ2-7; 7 bases match TRBD1. CDR1 LGHNA and CDR2 YNFKEQ come from the germline V gene. Unmatched junction bases numbered 2, after V lost 0 bases and J lost 3 bases. This CDR3 has 14 amino acids. The chain's CDR3 is CASSQDQGVYEQYF. The CDR3 DNA reads as TGTGCCAGCAGCCAAGATCAGGGGGTCTACGAGCAGTACTTC.

This clonotype has ten or more counts. J is TRBJ2-7 and V is TRBV28; TRBD1 might be the D (6 bases). This CDR3 region has 14 residues. The germline V gene has CDR1 MDHEN and CDR2 SYDVKM. V was cut by 5 bases and J by 0 bases, with 11 bases left in between. For the CDR3, the DNA is TGTGCCAGCAGTACCCGGGACAACTCCTACGAGCAGTACTTC. It codes for CASSTRDNSYEQYF. Full variable domain (missing parts from reference TRBV28 and TRBJ2-7): DVKVTQSSRYLVKRTGEKVFLECVQDMDHENMFWYRQDPGLGLRLIYFSYDVKMKEKGDIPEGYSVSREKKERFSLILESASTNQTSMYLCASSTRDNSYEQYFGPGTRLTVT.

The chain combines TRBV5-4 with TRBJ2-7, with 10 positions matching TRBD2. Per germline, CDR1 SGHNT and CDR2 YYREEE (reference sequence). V lost 1 base, J lost 7 bases, and 8 bases stayed unmatched. The CDR3 covers 15 residues. The chain's CDR3 is CASSLYLAGAREQYF. CDR3 nucleotides: TGTGCCAGCAGCTTGTACCTAGCGGGAGCGAGGGAGCAGTACTTC.

The genes are TRBV20-1 and TRBJ1-1; 11 nucleotides align to TRBD1. The V gene's germline CDR1 is DFQATT and CDR2 SNEGSKA (reference sequence). The CDR3 is 12 residues long. In DNA form, the CDR3 reads TGCAGACAAGGGGGACAGGGGGCTGAAGCTTTCTTT. This codes for CRQGGQGAEAFF.

This clonotype was recorded many times. This sequence joins TRBV18 and TRBJ1-6; D call uncertain. From germline, CDR1 is KGHSH and CDR2 LQKENI. The CDR3 covers 14 residues. Trimming cost V 1 base and J 2 bases, with 3 bases left between them. The CDR3 coding sequence is TGTGCCAGCTCACCACGGGCCTATAATTCACCCCTCCACTTT. Its protein product is CASSPRAYNSPLHF. Supplemented by reference TRBV18 and TRBJ1-6, the full variable domain reads NAGVMQNPRHLVRRRGQEARLRCSPMKGHSHVYWYRQLPEEGLKFMVYLQKENIIDESGMPKERFSAEFPKEGPSILRIQQVVRGDSAAYFCASSPRAYNSPLHFGNGTRLTVT.

The V call is TRBV13, the J call TRBJ1-1, with 7 positions matching TRBD1. CDR3 length: 11 amino acids. From germline, CDR1 is PRHDT and CDR2 FYEKMQ (reference sequence). V trimming: 5 bases; J trimming: 9 bases; junction bases outside the gene matches: 3. CDR3 residues: CASSQGQKAFF. The CDR3 bases are TGTGCCAGCAGCCAGGGACAGAAAGCTTTCTTT.

This clonotype was seen a handful of times. This chain uses TRBV27 with TRBJ2-3, with TRBD2 identical over 12 bases. Germline V gene lookup returns CDR1 MNHEY and CDR2 SMNVEV (reference sequence). The ends lost 2 bases at V and 6 bases at J; junction bases unmatched: 18. This CDR3 comprises 20 residues. The CDR3 region has the DNA TGTGCCAGCAGTTTAGGGTGGCGGGCTAGCGGGAGGGCCAGGAAGGATACGCAGTATTTT. It translates to CASSLGWRASGRARKDTQYF.

This clonotype was seen at least ten times. The rearrangement uses TRBV7-4 and TRBJ1-6; D is ambiguous. This CDR3 region has 11 residues. The ends were cut back, 5 bases at V and 13 bases at J, with 9 bases in the middle. CDR1 SGHVT and CDR2 SQSDAQ come from the germline V gene. The CDR3 sequence: CASSPQAPLHF. CDR3 coding DNA: TGTGCCAGCAGCCCGCAGGCCCCCCTCCACTTT.

This clonotype was observed at least ten times. The chain employs TRBV11-2 and TRBJ2-7; D ambiguous. The CDR3 runs 12 residues. CDR1 SGHAT and CDR2 FQNNGV come from the germline V gene. The V end lost 5 bases, the J end lost 4 bases, and 9 bases lay between the germline ends. CDR3 in DNA: TGTGCCAGCAGCCCCTTCTTGTACGAGCAGTACTTC. Translation gives CASSPFLYEQYF.

There are a few counts of this clonotype. The chain employs TRBV21-1 and TRBJ2-2; the table's TRBD2 call for D was not verified on the DNA. TRBV21-1 is shown as a pseudogene. This CDR3 is 17 amino acids long. The CDR3 spells CASSKDSGLAVTGELFF. The DNA for the CDR3 is TGTGCCAGCAGCAAAGATTCGGGACTAGCCGTGACCGGGGAGCTGTTTTTT.

A few counts support this clonotype. V gene TRBV20-1 combines with J gene TRBJ2-5, with 8 bases that match TRBD2. V dropped 1 base and J dropped 5; count of bases not matched to a gene: 9. The CDR3 extends over 15 amino acids. The V gene's germline CDR1 is DFQATT and CDR2 SNEGSKA (reference sequence). The CDR3 coding sequence is TGCAGTGCTAGAGTTAGCGGGGCGGGATGGGAGACCCAGTACTTC. Encoded protein: CSARVSGAGWETQYF.

This clonotype has only a few counts. V gene TRBV9 combines with J gene TRBJ2-3; 13 bases match TRBD2. This CDR3 has 17 amino acids. CDR1 SGDLS and CDR2 YYNGEE come from the germline V gene. Trimming removed 6 bases from V and 2 bases from J; junction bases left unmatched: 9. The CDR3, as DNA: TGTGCCAGCAACGGAAGACTAGCGGGAGGATTCACAGATACGCAGTATTTT. As protein: CASNGRLAGGFTDTQYF.

The sample holds a few counts of this clonotype. In nucleotides, the CDR3 is TGTGCCAGCAGCCGTACCGGGACAGGGTATAATGAGCAGTTCTTC. Amino acids: CASSRTGTGYNEQFF. V usage is TRBV7-8 and J usage is TRBJ2-1; 9 positions match TRBD1. CDR3 length equals 15 residues. Germline trimming cut 5 bases from V and 7 bases from J; bases unmatched to any gene: 9. CDR1 and CDR2 from the germline V gene are SGHVS and FQNEAQ.

As DNA, the CDR3 is TGTGCCAGCAGTCCTTCTACAGGGGCGAGGGGCTACACCTTC. Translation: CASSPSTGARGYTF. This chain links TRBV12-3 or TRBV12-4 with TRBJ1-2; 7 bases are shared with TRBD1. This CDR3 is 14 amino acids long. Losses at the gene ends were 5 bases for V and 8 bases for J; bases not matched to a gene: 11.

This clonotype was seen ten or more times. This chain uses TRBV29-1 with TRBJ2-1; D gene uncertain. In germline, CDR1 is SQVTM, CDR2 ANQGSEA. V lost 8 bases to trimming and J lost 3 bases, with 17 bases between them. The CDR3 extends over 14 amino acids. This CDR3 is CSSGRLGDYNEQFF. For the CDR3, the DNA is TGCAGCTCTGGGCGGCTAGGTGACTACAATGAGCAGTTCTTC.

The chain uses TRBV6-6 and TRBJ2-1, with 8 bases aligning to TRBD2. Trimming at V came to 2 bases and at J to 9 bases, leaving 3 bases not matched to a gene. The CDR3 spans 13 residues. The germline gives CDR1 MNHNY, CDR2 SVGAGI (reference sequence). The DNA for the CDR3 is TGTGCCAGCAGTTACCTTAGCGGGACTGAGCAGTTCTTC. Translating it yields CASSYLSGTEQFF.

This clonotype occurred a few times. The gene calls are TRBV7-2 and TRBJ2-5; D remains unclear. This CDR3 is 13 amino acids long. Between the trimmed V and J ends, which lost 3 bases and 5 bases, there was a span of 10 bases. Germline assignment: CDR1 SGHTA and CDR2 FQGNSA. CDR3 sequence reads: CASSFNPKETQYF. CDR3 in DNA: TGTGCCAGCAGCTTTAATCCCAAGGAGACCCAGTACTTC.

CDR3 bases: TGTGCCAGCAGCAGATACCGGGACAGGGGGCTCGATGAGCAGTTCTTC. It translates to CASSRYRDRGLDEQFF. The J gene is TRBJ2-1, the V gene TRBV21-1; the table gives TRBD1 as D, unverified against the DNA. TRBV21-1 is given as a pseudogene. There are 16 residues in the CDR3.

In its sample, this clonotype was seen many times. This chain uses TRBV7-9 with TRBJ1-2; the D is unclear. This CDR3 region has 12 residues. CDR1 is SEHNR, CDR2 FQNEAQ, per germline (reference sequence). V lost 1 base and J 3 bases, leaving 3 bases between the germline ends. The CDR3 is CASSLGDYGYTF. The DNA of the CDR3 is TGTGCCAGCAGCTTAGGGGACTATGGCTACACCTTC. Drawing the rest from reference TRBV7-9 and TRBJ1-2, the complete variable domain is DTGVSQNPRHKITKRGQNVTFRCDPISEHNRLYWYRQTLGQGPEFLTYFQNEAQLEKSRLLSDRFSAERPKGSFSTLEIQRTEQGDSAMYLCASSLGDYGYTFGSGTRLTVV.

The rearrangement uses TRBV20-1 and TRBJ2-1; 8 bases are a match to TRBD2. CDR1 is DFQATT, CDR2 SNEGSKA, per germline (reference sequence). Germline trimming cut 1 base from V and 5 bases from J; bases unmatched to any gene: 13. The CDR3 is 17 amino acids. This CDR3 is CSARGYSREGLNNEQFF. The CDR3 coding sequence is TGCAGTGCTAGAGGGTATAGTCGGGAGGGCCTGAACAATGAGCAGTTCTTC.

The V gene is TRBV29-1, the J gene TRBJ2-6, with D maybe TRBD1 (5 bases). This CDR3 contains 14 residues. V shed 4 bases and J shed 0 bases, with 7 bases lying between them. Per the germline V gene, CDR1 is SQVTM and CDR2 is ANQGSEA. CDR3 nucleotides: TGCAGCGTTGGACAGAGCTCTGGGGCCAACGTCCTGACTTTC. This codes for CSVGQSSGANVLTF.

The sample holds a few counts of this clonotype. CDR3 loop: CASSQVQGLYEQYF. CDR3 DNA: TGCGCCAGCAGCCAAGTCCAGGGTCTCTACGAGCAGTACTTC. The chain recombines TRBV4-1 with TRBJ2-7; D perhaps matches TRBD1 (5 bases). Germline-derived CDR1 and CDR2 are MGHRA and YSYEKL. This CDR3 is built from 14 residues. V lost 1 base to trimming and J lost 3 bases, with 10 bases between them.

This clonotype was observed at least ten times. This chain uses TRBV4-3 with TRBJ2-3; a possible D gene is TRBD2 (6 bases). Trimming took off 1 base at V and 3 bases at J, with 11 bases between the two ends. The CDR3 covers 15 residues. Germline V lookup: CDR1 LGHNA, CDR2 YSLEER. DNA for the CDR3: TGCGCCAGCAGCCAAGTGGGACGGGAGACAGATACGCAGTATTTT. Its protein is CASSQVGRETDTQYF.

The J gene is TRBJ2-1, the V gene TRBV24-1; 11 bases are a match to TRBD2. The trim removed 0 bases at V and 6 bases at J, leaving 6 bases unmatched. The CDR3 spans 17 residues. Per germline, CDR1 KGHDR and CDR2 SFDVKD. This CDR3 is CATSDLEASGRINEQFF. The DNA of the CDR3 is TGTGCCACCAGTGATTTGGAGGCTAGCGGGAGGATCAATGAGCAGTTCTTC.

This clonotype was recorded at least ten times. DNA of the CDR3: TGTGCCAGTAAAGGGGGGGACAGGGGGCAGCAGCCCCAGCATTTT. Its translation: CASKGGDRGQQPQHF. The V and J genes are TRBV19 and TRBJ1-5, with 12 nucleotides matching TRBD1. The length of the CDR3 is 15 residues. CDR1 and CDR2 (germline): LNHDA, SQIVND (reference sequence). V lost 7 bases and J lost 7; bases outside the gene matches: 8.

This clonotype was seen a few times. The V gene is TRBV20-1, the J gene TRBJ1-5; the D is unclear. Trimming shortened V by 6 bases and J by 3 bases, and 12 bases separated the two germline ends. Germline-derived CDR1 and CDR2 are DFQATT and SNEGSKA (reference sequence). The CDR3 is 13 residues long. The CDR3 spells CSARNSFNQPQHF. The DNA of the CDR3 is TGCAGTGCCAGAAACAGTTTCAATCAGCCCCAGCATTTT.

In this sample, this clonotype turned up many times. The chain uses TRBV14 and TRBJ2-2; D possibly corresponds to TRBD1 (6 bases). V lost 0 bases and J lost 3, with 17 bases in between. The germline gives CDR1 SGHDN, CDR2 FVKESK. The length of the CDR3 is 18 residues. Written as DNA, the CDR3 is TGTGCCAGCAGCCAAGATCGGGCAGGGGCTCGGTACACCGGGGAGCTGTTTTTT. Translated: CASSQDRAGARYTGELFF.